Listed below are T cell receptor beta chains from one sample, sequenced in a study of shared clonotypes between healthy human individuals. Produced via immunoSEQ multiplex PCR; TCRdb's table is partial and in-frame only. The table lists just over 2,000,000 clones, roughly 96% of them singletons. Sequencing was performed on naive CD4+ T cells sorted from blood. The receptors stem from a man younger than 35 in good health. The CDR3 runs from the conserved cysteine through the conserved F or W. The order of the fields is CDR3 DNA, CDR3 protein, clone size, D gene, J gene, CDR3 length, V gene. D genes are given only for firm matches. Clone size, where shown, is once, few, many, or a class for clones that have expanded.

TGTGCCAGCAGTGAATTCAGTAAGGCCGGGGAGCTGTTTTTT,CASSEFSKAGELFF,.,.,TRBJ2-2,14,TRBV6-1
TGTGCCAGCAGTTACCTGGGTGGGAGCTCCTACAATGAGCAGTTCTTC,CASSYLGGSSYNEQFF,once,.,TRBJ2-1,16,TRBV6-5
TGCAGCGTCGTTCCAGGGTTGGAGACCCAGTACTTC,CSVVPGLETQYF,.,.,TRBJ2-5,12,TRBV29-1
TGTGCCAGCACCGAAGAGTCGCGGAAACAAGAGACCCAGTACTTC,CASTEESRKQETQYF,few,.,TRBJ2-5,15,TRBV6-6
TGCGCCAGCAGCCAAGATCTGGCAGGGGGTACCGGGGAGCTGTTTTTT,CASSQDLAGGTGELFF,once,TRBD1,TRBJ2-2,16,TRBV4-1
TGTGCCAGCAGCTTAACTTCTGGTCTAGCGGGGGGACAGGAAGAGACCCAGTACTTC,CASSLTSGLAGGQEETQYF,.,TRBD2,TRBJ2-5,19,TRBV13
TGTGCCAGCAGCCCCGACAGGGGGAATTCACCCCTCCACTTT,CASSPDRGNSPLHF,.,TRBD1,TRBJ1-6,14,TRBV7-8
TGTGCCAGCAGCTCCGGGACCTCGCCACCCTACAATGAGCAGTTCTTC,CASSSGTSPPYNEQFF,.,.,TRBJ2-1,16,TRBV11-3
TGTGCTAGTGGTTTGGTACCCCCTCAGCGTGGGCATGGCTACACCTTC,CASGLVPPQRGHGYTF,.,.,TRBJ1-2,16,TRBV12-5
TGTGCCAGCAGCGCGATGAATCCGGGACAGGGTGGAAACACCATATATTTT,CASSAMNPGQGGNTIYF,.,TRBD1,TRBJ1-3,17,TRBV9
TGTGCCAGCCTACAAATAGGGAGTTCACCCCTCCACTTT,CASLQIGSSPLHF,.,.,TRBJ1-6,13,TRBV11-2
TGTGCCAGCAGTAATATCGGTCCTGCGGTCTATGGCTACACCTTC,CASSNIGPAVYGYTF,.,.,TRBJ1-2,15,TRBV6-1
TGTGCCTGGAGTAACCAAAGGACAGGGAATAGCAATCAGCCCCAGCATTTT,CAWSNQRTGNSNQPQHF,.,TRBD1,TRBJ1-5,17,TRBV30
TGTGCCAGCAGCTTACGGGGCGCGCTCCACTTT,CASSLRGALHF,.,.,TRBJ1-6,11,TRBV5-8
TGTGCCAGCAGCCCGACTAGCCTCCGCTACGAGCAGTACTTC,CASSPTSLRYEQYF,.,TRBD2,TRBJ2-7,14,TRBV7-9
TGTGCCAGCAGTTTGGACCGGAGCTCCTACGAGCAGTACTTC,CASSLDRSSYEQYF,.,.,TRBJ2-7,14,TRBV7-2
TGCGCCAGCAGCTTGGCCGGGCAGCGTAACTATGGCTACACCTTC,CASSLAGQRNYGYTF,.,.,TRBJ1-2,15,TRBV5-1
TGCGCCAGCAGCCCCCCCCGGGCAGGGATGGAGACCCAGTACTTC,CASSPPRAGMETQYF,once,.,TRBJ2-5,15,TRBV5-1
TGTGCCAGCAGTGAACCAGGGAGTGGGAATCAGCCCCAGCATTTT,CASSEPGSGNQPQHF,.,.,TRBJ1-5,15,TRBV25-1
TGTGCCAGCAGTGAAGCGTACGGGACTACCATTGCCACGCAGTATTTT,CASSEAYGTTIATQYF,.,TRBD2,TRBJ2-3,16,TRBV6-1
TGTGCCAGCAGCCAAGGACTTCGCTACGAGCAGTACTTC,CASSQGLRYEQYF,.,.,TRBJ2-7,13,TRBV5-6
TGTGCCAGCAGCTCTGACCCGTACAATGAGCAGTTCTTC,CASSSDPYNEQFF,.,.,TRBJ2-1,13,TRBV7-9
TGTGCCAGCAGTGAAGCGGCCCACGAGCAGTACTTC,CASSEAAHEQYF,.,.,TRBJ2-7,12,TRBV2
TGTGCCAGCAGCTTTCGTGAAGGAAAAAACATTCAGTACTTC,CASSFREGKNIQYF,.,.,TRBJ2-4,14,TRBV5-6
TGTGCCAGCAGCTTCAGGGACCAGCCCCAGCATTTT,CASSFRDQPQHF,.,.,TRBJ1-5,12,TRBV5-8
TGTGCCAGCAGTTTTCCCCCTCCCCAAGAGACCCAGTACTTC,CASSFPPPQETQYF,.,.,TRBJ2-5,14,TRBV7-8
TGTGCCAGCTCACCCTGGGCGGGGAAAGAGACCCAGTACTTC,CASSPWAGKETQYF,.,.,TRBJ2-5,14,TRBV18
TGTGCCAGCAGTGGTATGACAGCTTATCAGCCCCAGCATTTT,CASSGMTAYQPQHF,.,.,TRBJ1-5,14,TRBV2
TGTGCCAGCAGCTCCTCCCCAGGGAATAATTCACCCCTCCACTTT,CASSSSPGNNSPLHF,once,.,TRBJ1-6,15,TRBV7-3
TGTGCCAGCAGTCTACCTAGCGGGGGGGTCATTCAAGAGACCCAGTACTTC,CASSLPSGGVIQETQYF,.,TRBD2,TRBJ2-5,17,TRBV28
TGTGCCAGCAGCCGAGACAGGGGAGCTAACTATGGCTACACCTTC,CASSRDRGANYGYTF,.,TRBD1,TRBJ1-2,15,TRBV7-9
TGTACGGTCCGCAATAATCAGCCCCAGCATTTT,CTVRNNQPQHF,.,.,TRBJ1-5,11,TRBV19
TGTGCCAGCAGCCCAGATGGGAGTAGCACAGATACGCAGTATTTT,CASSPDGSSTDTQYF,.,.,TRBJ2-3,15,TRBV11-3
TGCAGCGATGGCTCCGGGACAGGGGGCCGCACAGATACGCAGTATTTT,CSDGSGTGGRTDTQYF,.,TRBD1,TRBJ2-3,16,TRBV29-1
TGTGCCAGCAGGCCCGGGGGTCAAGAGACCCAGTACTTC,CASRPGGQETQYF,.,.,TRBJ2-5,13,TRBV6-5
TGTGCCAGCAGCTTAGTGGCGCGATCAGGGGGGTACTCCTACGAGCAGTACTTC,CASSLVARSGGYSYEQYF,.,.,TRBJ2-7,18,TRBV7-2
TGTGCCAGCAGCTTAAGTTGGGGTGCGGAGACCCAGTACTTC,CASSLSWGAETQYF,.,.,TRBJ2-5,14,TRBV7-9
TGTGCCAGCAGCTTGAAGCCCTCCAGCTCCTACGAGCAGTACTTC,CASSLKPSSSYEQYF,.,.,TRBJ2-7,15,TRBV7-8
TGCAGCGTTGTCATTCTCACCGCCAGAGCGTGGACAGGGGATAGGTCCTACGAGCAGTACTTC,CSVVILTARAWTGDRSYEQYF,.,TRBD1,TRBJ2-7,21,TRBV29-1